This TCR beta chain was recorded in a study of cytomegalovirus exposure and HLA in healthy donors. Study background: Assignment to the Caucasian-associated ancestry cluster applied to around four fifths of the approximately 400 genotyped donors. Regarding the study as a whole: Roughly even sequencing depth across donors was the assumption behind the presence/absence analyses.

As to this clone: The antigen remains unidentified.

Use of 60 Vbeta and 13 Jbeta primers characterized the PCR. Sequencing used immunoSEQ multiplex PCR; TCRdb keeps in-frame clones, though not all of them. The sample lists 150,000 to 200,000 clones; 80% to 85% were seen once. CDR1 is MNHEY, CDR2 SMNVEV, per germline (reference sequence). The V end lost 4 bases, the J end lost 0 bases, and 25 bases lay between the germline ends. The CDR3 runs to 21 residues. Every donor was a healthy person donating bone marrow. This TCR was sampled from a woman between 25 and 40 years old in good health and CMV-seronegative. The chain joins TRBV27 to TRBJ2-6, with D tentatively TRBD2 (7 bases). Sequencing input: PBMCs. This chain's CDR3 is CASSSYTGGGSSSSGANVLTF. The CDR3 DNA sequence: TGTGCCAGCAGTTCTTATACCGGGGGCGGGAGTTCCAGCTCTGGGGCCAACGTCCTGACTTTC.